One sample yielded the 25 T cell receptor beta chains listed below, sequenced in a study of blood T cell repertoires in COVID-19. Measured with immunoSEQ multiplex PCR; TCRdb has only the in-frame clones, and not every one. The table lists about 110,000 clones, roughly 90% of them singletons. The sequencing sample was made of peripheral blood. These receptors came from a man aged 35-49 years with active or convalescent COVID-19.

The chain has TRBV6-4 and TRBJ1-5; a weak D match, TRBD1 (6 bases). The germline V and J ends were trimmed by 10 bases and 4 bases, with 14 bases remaining between them. Germline CDR1 and CDR2: MRHNA and SNTAGT. The CDR3 contains 13 residues. As DNA, the CDR3 is TGTGCCATCCCACGGACAGATAATCAGCCCCAGCATTTT. It yields the protein CAIPRTDNQPQHF.

The CDR3 sequence is CASRLGLQNTEAFF. The DNA for the CDR3 is TGTGCCAGCAGACTGGGGCTCCAGAACACTGAAGCTTTCTTT. The chain combines TRBV28 with TRBJ1-1; a weak D match, TRBD1 (5 bases). Per the germline V gene, CDR1 is MDHEN and CDR2 is SYDVKM. Trimming left V 6 bases short and J 1 base short, with 12 bases between. The CDR3 runs to 14 residues. Full variable domain (missing parts from reference TRBV28 and TRBJ1-1): DVKVTQSSRYLVKRTGEKVFLECVQDMDHENMFWYRQDPGLGLRLIYFSYDVKMKEKGDIPEGYSVSREKKERFSLILESASTNQTSMYLCASRLGLQNTEAFFGQGTRLTVV.

This clone came up a few times. The genes are TRBV19 and TRBJ1-1; TRBD1 agrees at 9 bases. CDR3 size: 15 residues. The germline CDR1 and CDR2 sequences are LNHDA and SQIVND (reference sequence). J gave up 5 bases and V 8 bases, and 12 bases lay outside the gene matches. CDR3 amino acids: CASFSRTGEFTEAFF. The CDR3 DNA reads TGTGCCAGTTTTTCTCGGACAGGGGAATTTACTGAAGCTTTCTTT.

The J gene is TRBJ2-7, the V gene TRBV6-5, with D possibly TRBD2 on 6 matching bases. The V gene's germline CDR1 is MNHEY and CDR2 SVGAGI. V was cut by 2 bases and J by 5 bases, with 16 bases left in between. This CDR3 has 15 amino acids. This CDR3 reads CASSYRGAWGDEQYF. Here the CDR3 DNA reads TGTGCCAGCAGTTACAGGGGAGCCTGGGGGGACGAGCAGTACTTC.

The chain carries TRBV5-1 and TRBJ2-3; 9 nucleotides align to TRBD1. This CDR3 comprises 14 residues. J gave up 6 bases and V 6 bases, and 8 bases lay outside the gene matches. The germline V gene has CDR1 SGHRS and CDR2 YFSETQ. In nucleotides, the CDR3 is TGCGCCAGCACCCTGGGACAGGGAGGCGATACGCAGTATTTT. Translation: CASTLGQGGDTQYF.

The chain combines TRBV11-2 with TRBJ1-2; 7 bases map to TRBD1. The CDR3 consists of 13 residues. CDR1 SGHAT and CDR2 FQNNGV come from the germline V gene. With V trimmed by 5 bases and J by 4 bases, 4 bases remained unmatched. CDR3 region: CASSRQGSYGYTF. CDR3 in DNA: TGTGCCAGCAGCCGACAGGGATCCTATGGCTACACCTTC.

The chain links TRBV19 to TRBJ1-5, with 9 bases identical to TRBD1. There are 16 residues in the CDR3. Losses at the gene ends were 4 bases for V and 2 bases for J; bases not matched to a gene: 6. Germline V CDR1 and CDR2: LNHDA, SQIVND (reference sequence). CDR3 sequence (DNA): TGTGCCAGTAGTACCCTAACAGGGGGCGGCAATCAGCCCCAGCATTTT. This translates into CASSTLTGGGNQPQHF.

The count of this clone is one. The V and J genes are TRBV4-3 and TRBJ1-5; 8 nucleotides match TRBD1. Germline V CDR1 and CDR2: LGHNA, YSLEER. V was pared by 0 bases and J by 6 bases, with 16 bases of the junction left unmatched. This CDR3 has 19 amino acids. CDR3 coding DNA: TGCGCCAGCAGCCAAGATATGCCGAAGGACAGGGCCGAGGGTCAGCCCCAGCATTTT. Its translation: CASSQDMPKDRAEGQPQHF.

The V and J genes are TRBV19 and TRBJ1-6; D is undetermined. Germline loops: CDR1 LNHDA, CDR2 SQIVND (reference sequence). V lost 4 bases and J 1 base, leaving 5 bases between the germline ends. The CDR3 runs 14 residues. For the CDR3, the DNA is TGTGCCAGTAGTACGGGTTCCTATAATTCACCCCTCCACTTT. This codes for CASSTGSYNSPLHF. Using reference TRBV19 and TRBJ1-6 for the parts outside the CDR3, the full variable domain is DGGITQSPKYLFRKEGQNVTLSCEQNLNHDAMYWYRQDPGQGLRLIYYSQIVNDFQKGDIAEGYSVSREKKESFPLTVTSAQKNPTAFYLCASSTGSYNSPLHFGNGTRLTVT.

This clone has more than one count but fewer than ten. J is TRBJ2-3 and V is TRBV12-3 or TRBV12-4; D possibly corresponds to TRBD2 (5 bases). The CDR3 is made up of 12 amino acids. V was trimmed by 6 bases and J by 9 bases, leaving 13 bases between them. The chain's CDR3 is CASSLTGSTQYF. The CDR3 DNA reads as TGTGCCAGCAGCTTAACGGGGTCGACGCAGTATTTT.

This chain uses TRBV7-2 with TRBJ2-7; TRBD2 is a possible D gene (6 bases). Germline-derived CDR1 and CDR2 are SGHTA and FQGNSA. Trimming removed 5 bases at V and 6 bases at J, with 23 bases between. CDR3 length: 16 residues. DNA of the CDR3: TGTGCCAGCAGCCAACGGGGCGGGATACCCTCCGGCGAGCAGTACTTC. Encoded protein: CASSQRGGIPSGEQYF.

This chain joins TRBV15 and TRBJ1-2; perhaps TRBD1 as D (6 bases). V gave up 0 bases and J gave up 8 bases, with 13 bases separating them. The CDR3 has 14 residues. Germline CDR1 is LNHNV and CDR2 is YYDKDF (reference sequence). The CDR3 DNA sequence: TGTGCCACCAGCAGAGATAGGGGGACGGAGGGCTACACCTTC. This gives the protein CATSRDRGTEGYTF.

The chain uses TRBV5-6 and TRBJ2-7; 8 nucleotides match TRBD1. The CDR3 extends over 16 amino acids. V lost 1 base to trimming and J lost 0 bases; unmatched junction nucleotides: 6. Germline CDR1 and CDR2: SGHDT and YYEEEE. In DNA, the CDR3 is TGTGCCAGCAGCTTGTTTGTCACAGGGGGCTCCTACGAGCAGTACTTC. Translation: CASSLFVTGGSYEQYF.

The chain is built from TRBV28 and TRBJ2-5; perhaps TRBD1 as D (6 bases). Trimming shortened V by 8 bases and J by 5 bases, and 15 bases separated the two germline ends. In germline, CDR1 is MDHEN, CDR2 SYDVKM. The CDR3 runs to 13 residues. The CDR3 here is CASGYRVWETQYF. DNA of the CDR3: TGTGCCAGCGGATACAGGGTCTGGGAGACCCAGTACTTC.

V is TRBV28 and J is TRBJ2-1; perhaps TRBD2 as D (6 bases). CDR3 length: 17 residues. Trimming left V 4 bases short and J 0 bases short, with 16 bases between. Germline loops: CDR1 MDHEN, CDR2 SYDVKM. The chain's CDR3 is CASSSSLVEGSYNEQFF. The CDR3 DNA is TGTGCCAGCAGTTCGTCCCTTGTGGAGGGCTCCTACAATGAGCAGTTCTTC.

This chain joins TRBV10-3 and TRBJ2-4, with D maybe TRBD1 (5 bases). Trimming pared 0 bases from V and 0 bases from J, leaving 12 bases between. The germline V gene has CDR1 ENHRY and CDR2 SYGVKD. The CDR3 loop spans 17 amino acids. CDR3 sequence: CAISESIGAIAKNIQYF. DNA for the CDR3: TGTGCCATCAGTGAGTCGATTGGGGCGATAGCCAAAAACATTCAGTACTTC.

In DNA form, the CDR3 reads TGTGCCAGCAGTCTGGACAGGGGCGGCTACACCTTC. Translation: CASSLDRGGYTF. This chain uses TRBV5-6 with TRBJ1-2; 9 bases are a match to TRBD1. This CDR3 region has 12 residues. Trimming cost V 5 bases and J 8 bases; bases outside gene matches: 4. Germline loops: CDR1 SGHDT, CDR2 YYEEEE.

This clone appeared a single time. The chain is built from TRBV6-5 and TRBJ2-5, with 12 nucleotides matching TRBD1. CDR1 is MNHEY and CDR2 is SVGAGI in the germline V gene. The CDR3 has 15 residues. Losses at the gene ends were 5 bases for V and 5 bases for J; bases not matched to a gene: 6. CDR3 coding DNA: TGTGCCAGCAGTCACGGGACAGGGGGCGCGGAGACCCAGTACTTC. As protein: CASSHGTGGAETQYF.

The rearrangement links TRBV2 to TRBJ1-5, with D perhaps matching TRBD1 (5 bases). This CDR3 has 13 residues. Germline loops: CDR1 SNHLY, CDR2 FYNNEI. V lost 3 bases and J lost 4, with 7 bases in between. CDR3 bases: TGTGCCAGCAGTGATGGGGGGAATCAGCCCCAGCATTTT. It is translated as CASSDGGNQPQHF.

This chain joins TRBV19 and TRBJ1-1; D remains unclear. This CDR3 has 12 amino acids. Germline lookup yields CDR1 LNHDA and CDR2 SQIVND (reference sequence). The V end was cut by 10 bases, the J end by 2 bases, with 11 bases between. The CDR3 loop is CATSWSNTEAFF. CDR3 coding DNA: TGTGCCACCTCGTGGAGCAACACTGAAGCTTTCTTT.

This clone occurred once. The chain links TRBV6-2 or TRBV6-3 to TRBJ2-7; 8 bases match TRBD1. J lost 0 bases, V lost 5 bases, and 12 bases had no gene match. CDR1 and CDR2 (germline): MNHEY, SVGEGT. The CDR3 is 17 residues long. The CDR3 loop reads CASSRISGTGTSYEQYF. The CDR3 region has the DNA TGTGCCAGCAGTAGAATTTCCGGGACAGGTACCTCCTACGAGCAGTACTTC.

This chain joins TRBV2 and TRBJ1-5; TRBD1 matches 7 bases. The CDR3 has 16 amino acids. Germline V gives CDR1 SNHLY, CDR2 FYNNEI. V lost 7 bases, J lost 3 bases, and 12 bases stayed unmatched. In DNA form, the CDR3 reads TGTGCCAGCAAACGTGGCGGGACAGCGTCCAATCAGCCCCAGCATTTT. This sequence encodes CASKRGGTASNQPQHF. The full variable domain, completed using reference TRBV2 and TRBJ1-5, is EPEVTQTPSHQVTQMGQEVILRCVPISNHLYFYWYRQILGQKVEFLVSFYNNEISEKSEIFDDQFSVERPDGSNFTLKIRSTKLEDSAMYFCASKRGGTASNQPQHFGDGTRLSIL.

This chain uses TRBV5-1 with TRBJ2-2, with 13 bases aligning to TRBD2. The CDR3 totals 16 residues. CDR1 and CDR2 from the germline V gene are SGHRS and YFSETQ. V lost 4 bases, J lost 2 bases, and 2 bases stayed unmatched. In DNA, the CDR3 is TGCGCCAGCAGCCCGGGACTAGCGGGAAACACCGGGGAGCTGTTTTTT. It codes for CASSPGLAGNTGELFF.

The V call is TRBV30, the J call TRBJ2-3, with TRBD2 matching over 8 bases. Per germline, CDR1 GTSNPN and CDR2 SVGIG (reference sequence). V shed 3 bases and J 0 bases; nucleotides not matched to a gene: 5. There are 15 residues in the CDR3. The CDR3 coding sequence is TGTGCCTGGAGCAGACTAGCGTATAGCACAGATACGCAGTATTTT. It specifies CAWSRLAYSTDTQYF.

This clone was found a few times. This rearrangement joins TRBV21-1 to TRBJ1-2. TRBV21-1 is recorded as a pseudogene. The CDR3 sequence is 13 residues long. CDR3 bases: TGTGCCAGCAGCGCCGGGGGAGACCATGGCTACACCTTC. Translation gives CASSAGGDHGYTF.